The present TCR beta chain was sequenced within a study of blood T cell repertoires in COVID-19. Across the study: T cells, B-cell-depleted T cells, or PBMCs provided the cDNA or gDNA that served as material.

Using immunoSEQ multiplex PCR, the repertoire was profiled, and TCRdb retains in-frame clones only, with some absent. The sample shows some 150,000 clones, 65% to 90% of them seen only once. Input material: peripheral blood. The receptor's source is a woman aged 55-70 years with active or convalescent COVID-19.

The CDR3 nucleotides are TGTGCCAGTAGGACGGGACAGAACTCAAACATTCAGTACTTC. Protein product: CASRTGQNSNIQYF. The V and J genes are TRBV19 and TRBJ2-4; TRBD1 aligns across 7 bases. Germline V CDR1 and CDR2: LNHDA, SQIVND (reference sequence). V shed 6 bases and J 6 bases; nucleotides not matched to a gene: 8. The CDR3 runs to 14 residues.